These 10 T cell receptor beta chains were sequenced from one sample in a study of shared clonotypes between healthy human individuals. Measured with immunoSEQ multiplex PCR; TCRdb has only the in-frame clones, and not every one. The table records about 680,000 clones, about 90% of them present only once. Only CD45RO-negative cells positively selected for CCR7 counted as naive CD8 cells, so terminally differentiated effector memory CD45RA+ cells were excluded. Sequencing used naive CD8+ T cells sorted from blood. The origin of the receptors is a man younger than 45 in good health.

The rearrangement uses TRBV10-2 and TRBJ2-3; D unclear. The CDR3 sequence is 15 residues long. V gave up 4 bases and J gave up 1 base, with 12 bases separating them. Germline-derived CDR1 and CDR2 are WSHSY and SAAADI. The CDR3 is CASSVLWRGTDTQYF. CDR3 in DNA: TGCGCCAGCAGTGTCTTGTGGCGCGGCACAGATACGCAGTATTTT.

The chain joins TRBV9 to TRBJ2-5; weak D call: TRBD2 (6 bases). Trimming shortened V by 3 bases and J by 4 bases, and 10 bases separated the two germline ends. This CDR3 has 13 residues. Germline V gives CDR1 SGDLS, CDR2 YYNGEE. The CDR3 DNA is TGTGCCAGCAGCGACGGGGGTGGAGAGACCCAGTACTTC. Its translation: CASSDGGGETQYF.

The chain combines TRBV5-5 with TRBJ1-1; a weak D match, TRBD1 (5 bases). The V end lost 0 bases, the J end lost 3 bases, and 9 bases lay between the germline ends. CDR1 and CDR2 (germline): SGHKS, YYEKEE (reference sequence). This CDR3 comprises 14 residues. The CDR3: CASSLAWGDTEAFF. In DNA form, the CDR3 reads TGTGCCAGCAGCTTGGCCTGGGGGGACACTGAAGCTTTCTTT.

The chain couples TRBV27 to TRBJ2-7; D unresolved. The CDR3 consists of 13 residues. Trimming pared 4 bases from V and 3 bases from J, leaving 10 bases between. Germline V gene data show CDR1 as MNHEY and CDR2 as SMNVEV (reference sequence). The CDR3 DNA follows: TGTGCCAGCAGTTGGGGTAAGGACTACGAGCAGTACTTC. Protein: CASSWGKDYEQYF.

V is TRBV7-9 and J is TRBJ2-7; 7 positions match TRBD1. This CDR3 contains 14 residues. V was clipped by 5 bases and J by 3 bases; unmatched bases: 7. Germline CDR1 SEHNR, CDR2 FQNEAQ (reference sequence). As DNA, the CDR3 is TGTGCCAGCAGCCCCCGGGACAGCCACTACGAGCAGTACTTC. Its translation: CASSPRDSHYEQYF.

This clone was counted a single time. The rearrangement links TRBV7-9 to TRBJ2-7; 8 bases align to TRBD2. CDR1 is SEHNR and CDR2 is FQNEAQ in the germline V gene (reference sequence). After removal of 5 bases from V and 4 bases from J, the junction contained 10 bases not matched to a gene. This CDR3 spans 15 amino acids. In nucleotides, the CDR3 is TGTGCCAGCAGCCCGCCCGGCAGCGGGAGTTACGAGCAGTACTTC. Amino acid sequence: CASSPPGSGSYEQYF.

In regard to this clone: Other DNA variants within this sample encode the same CDR3. The rearrangement links TRBV27 to TRBJ1-5, with D possibly being TRBD1 (5 bases). This CDR3 spans 14 amino acids. The V end was cut by 2 bases, the J end by 4 bases, with 9 bases between. Germline-derived CDR1 and CDR2 are MNHEY and SMNVEV (reference sequence). CDR3 region: CASSLSGGNQPQHF. The DNA of the CDR3 is TGTGCCAGCAGTTTAAGCGGGGGAAATCAGCCCCAGCATTTT.

V gene TRBV4-3 combines with J gene TRBJ2-7; no definite D call. The CDR3 has 15 residues. The germline V gene encodes CDR1 LGHNA and CDR2 YSLEER. V was cut by 1 base and J by 3 bases, with 13 bases left in between. The CDR3 sequence: CASSQGIVSSYEQYF. CDR3 nucleotides: TGCGCCAGCAGCCAAGGGATAGTTTCTAGCTACGAGCAGTACTTC.

This chain connects TRBV10-3 to TRBJ2-3; no clear D. CDR1 is ENHRY, CDR2 SYGVKD, per germline. The germline V and J ends were trimmed by 2 bases and 2 bases, with 5 bases remaining between them. There are 13 residues in the CDR3. The CDR3 DNA follows: TGTGCCATCAGTGAGGCGGCCACAGATACGCAGTATTTT. Encoded protein: CAISEAATDTQYF.

This rearrangement joins TRBV5-4 to TRBJ2-2, with D uncertain. Germline CDR1 and CDR2: SGHNT and YYREEE (reference sequence). Trimming stripped 7 bases from V and 6 bases from J, with 16 bases between. There are 14 residues in the CDR3. Here the CDR3 DNA reads TGTGCCAGCTCCCTGCAGGTTTCCCCCGGGGAGCTGTTTTTT. It specifies CASSLQVSPGELFF. The variable domain in full, completed from reference TRBV5-4 and TRBJ2-2, reads ETGVTQSPTHLIKTRGQQVTLRCSSQSGHNTVSWYQQALGQGPQFIFQYYREEENGRGNFPPRFSGLQFPNYSSELNVNALELDDSALYLCASSLQVSPGELFFGEGSRLTVL.